This TCR beta chain originates from a study of T cells in Graves' hyperthyroidism and ophthalmopathy. For the study at large: At initial diagnosis, before any treatment had begun, peripheral blood was obtained.

The TCR beta CDR3 regions underwent amplification using RNA transcripts as the source. First-round RT-PCR of the TCR CDR3 relied on the HTBI primer set. In TCRdb, the multiplex PCR reads were re-called with MiXCR into one record per CDR3 protein. The sample includes roughly 400,000 distinct CDR3 sequences, 15% to 19% of them seen just once. This clonotype was seen repeatedly, ten times or more. The CDR3 runs 11 residues. Germline CDR1 and CDR2: SQVTM and ANQGSEA. The V and J ends lost 3 bases and 8 bases respectively, with 10 bases between them. Diagnosis rested on symptoms, serum thyroxine and TRAb, thyroid ultrasound, and orbital computed tomography.

The chain has TRBV29-1 and TRBJ1-2, with D possibly being TRBD1 (5 bases). The TCR sequence derives from a woman in her late teens or twenties with Graves' hyperthyroidism that later progressed to Graves' ophthalmopathy. The sequencing input was blood. The CDR3 spells CSVEGGGGYTF. CDR3 nucleotides: TGCAGCGTTGAGGGGGGGGGAGGCTACACCTTC.